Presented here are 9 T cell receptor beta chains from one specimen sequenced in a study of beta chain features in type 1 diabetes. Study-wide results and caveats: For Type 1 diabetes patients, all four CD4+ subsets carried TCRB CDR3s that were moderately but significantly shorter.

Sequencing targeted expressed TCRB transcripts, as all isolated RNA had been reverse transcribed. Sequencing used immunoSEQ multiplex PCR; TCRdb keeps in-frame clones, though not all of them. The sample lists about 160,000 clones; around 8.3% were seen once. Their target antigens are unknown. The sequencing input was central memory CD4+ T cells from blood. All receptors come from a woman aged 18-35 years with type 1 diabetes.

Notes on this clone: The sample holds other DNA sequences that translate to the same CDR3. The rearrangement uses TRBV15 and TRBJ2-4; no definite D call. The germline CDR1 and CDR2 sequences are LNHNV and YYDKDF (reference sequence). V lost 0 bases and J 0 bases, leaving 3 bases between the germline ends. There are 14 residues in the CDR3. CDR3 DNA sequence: TGTGCCACCAGCAGAGATCTAGCCAAAAACATTCAGTACTTC. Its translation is CATSRDLAKNIQYF.

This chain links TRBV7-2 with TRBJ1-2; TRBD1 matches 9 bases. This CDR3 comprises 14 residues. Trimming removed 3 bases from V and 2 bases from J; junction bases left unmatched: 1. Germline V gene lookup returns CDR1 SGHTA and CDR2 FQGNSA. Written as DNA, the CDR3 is TGTGCCAGCAGCTTTACAGGGGGCAACTATGGCTACACCTTC. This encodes CASSFTGGNYGYTF.

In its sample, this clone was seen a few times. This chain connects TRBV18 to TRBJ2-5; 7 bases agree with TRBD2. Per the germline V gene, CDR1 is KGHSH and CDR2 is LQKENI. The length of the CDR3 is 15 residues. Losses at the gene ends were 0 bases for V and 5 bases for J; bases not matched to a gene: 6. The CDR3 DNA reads TGTGCCAGCTCACCACCGAACGGGGAGGGGGAGACCCAGTACTTC. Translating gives CASSPPNGEGETQYF.

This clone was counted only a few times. The CDR3 here is CASRPQGSGEKLFF. CDR3 DNA sequence: TGTGCCAGCAGACCTCAGGGTTCGGGTGAAAAACTGTTTTTT. The chain carries TRBV27 and TRBJ1-4; D perhaps matches TRBD1 (5 bases). This CDR3 has 14 residues. Germline-derived CDR1 and CDR2 are MNHEY and SMNVEV (reference sequence). Deletions cut 6 bases from V and 7 bases from J, with 15 bases between.

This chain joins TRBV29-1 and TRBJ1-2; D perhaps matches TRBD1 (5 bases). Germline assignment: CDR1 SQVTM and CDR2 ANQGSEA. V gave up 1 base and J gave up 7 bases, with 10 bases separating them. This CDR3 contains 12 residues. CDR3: CSVEGTFGGYTF. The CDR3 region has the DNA TGCAGCGTTGAAGGGACATTCGGTGGCTACACCTTC. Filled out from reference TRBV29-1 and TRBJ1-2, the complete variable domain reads SAVISQKPSRDICQRGTSLTIQCQVDSQVTMMFWYRQQPGQSLTLIATANQGSEATYESGFVIDKFPISRPNLTFSTLTVSNMSPEDSSIYLCSVEGTFGGYTFGSGTRLTVV.

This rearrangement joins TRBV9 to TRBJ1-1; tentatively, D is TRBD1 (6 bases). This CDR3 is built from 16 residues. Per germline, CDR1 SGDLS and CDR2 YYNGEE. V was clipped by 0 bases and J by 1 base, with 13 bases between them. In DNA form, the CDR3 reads TGTGCCAGCAGCGTAGCTTTCTCGGGACAGAACACTGAAGCTTTCTTT. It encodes CASSVAFSGQNTEAFF.

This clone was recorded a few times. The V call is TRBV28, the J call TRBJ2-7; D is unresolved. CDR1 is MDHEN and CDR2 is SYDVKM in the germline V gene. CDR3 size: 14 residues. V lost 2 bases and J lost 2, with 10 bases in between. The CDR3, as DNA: TGTGCCAGCAGTTTAGGTGGCGGTCCCTACGAGCAGTACTTC. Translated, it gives CASSLGGGPYEQYF.

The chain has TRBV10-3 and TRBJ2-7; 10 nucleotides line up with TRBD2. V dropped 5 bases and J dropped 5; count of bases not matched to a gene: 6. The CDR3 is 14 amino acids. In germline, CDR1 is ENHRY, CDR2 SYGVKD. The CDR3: CAISSAGGPHEQYF. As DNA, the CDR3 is TGTGCCATCAGTTCAGCGGGAGGGCCACACGAGCAGTACTTC.

CDR3 in amino acids: CASSPNGGGQPQHF. CDR3 DNA: TGTGCCAGCAGCCCAAACGGGGGAGGTCAGCCCCAGCATTTT. The V call is TRBV7-2, the J call TRBJ1-5; a possible D gene is TRBD1 (5 bases). Germline V gene lookup returns CDR1 SGHTA and CDR2 FQGNSA. Trimming cost V 5 bases and J 6 bases, with 14 bases left between them. This CDR3 contains 14 residues.